What follows are 16 T cell receptor beta chains derived from one specimen sequenced in a study of radiotherapy plus CTLA-4 blockade in lung cancer. Repertoires were generated with immunoSEQ multiplex PCR, while TCRdb's copy carries only in-frame clones and drops some. In the table there are under 40,000 clones, roughly 70% of which are singletons. This material consisted of peripheral blood, taken from a patient treated with radiotherapy plus ipilimumab. The receptors here all came from a human donor with non-small cell lung cancer who had stable disease on radiotherapy plus ipilimumab.

The V call is TRBV19, the J call TRBJ2-5, with D unresolved. V was shortened by 4 bases and J by 4 bases, with 13 bases between the two germline ends. This CDR3 comprises 14 residues. From germline, CDR1 is LNHDA and CDR2 SQIVND (reference sequence). The chain's CDR3 is CASSTPTRAETQYF. CDR3 DNA: TGTGCCAGTAGTACGCCCACCCGGGCAGAGACCCAGTACTTC.

The chain combines TRBV5-1 with TRBJ2-5, with TRBD1 identical over 9 bases. V shed 4 bases, J shed 6 bases, and the junction held 7 bases outside the gene matches. The CDR3 spans 14 residues. CDR1 and CDR2 (germline): SGHRS, YFSETQ. In DNA form, the CDR3 reads TGCGCCAGCAGCCTGGGACAGGGTAAAAAGACCCAGTACTTC. Its protein product is CASSLGQGKKTQYF.

The chain couples TRBV27 to TRBJ1-2; D is possibly TRBD1 (5 bases). CDR3 length equals 12 residues. Germline CDR1 is MNHEY and CDR2 is SMNVEV (reference sequence). The V gene lost 6 bases and the J gene lost 4 bases, with 9 bases spanning the gap. CDR3 protein: CASRGTAYGYTF. CDR3 sequence (DNA): TGTGCCAGCAGAGGGACTGCCTATGGCTACACCTTC.

This clone came up a few times. This rearrangement joins TRBV11-3 to TRBJ2-5; D unclear. The germline V gene has CDR1 SGHNT and CDR2 YENEEA. Trimming took off 6 bases at V and 2 bases at J, with 13 bases between the two ends. The CDR3 is 14 amino acids. CDR3 in amino acids: CASSQSAGQETQYF. As DNA, the CDR3 is TGTGCCAGCAGTCAATCCGCTGGACAAGAGACCCAGTACTTC. Full variable domain (rest looked up from reference TRBV11-3 and TRBJ2-5): EAGVVQSPRYKIIEKKQPVAFWCNPISGHNTLYWYLQNLGQGPELLIRYENEEAVDDSQLPKDRFSAERLKGVDSTLKIQPAELGDSAVYLCASSQSAGQETQYFGPGTRLLVL.

With regard to this clone: Distinct nucleotide sequences in the sample also encode this CDR3. The chain links TRBV18 to TRBJ1-5; no clear D gene. Trimming shortened V by 6 bases and J by 3 bases, and 12 bases separated the two germline ends. The V gene's germline CDR1 is KGHSH and CDR2 LQKENI. The CDR3 is made up of 14 amino acids. The CDR3 here is CASSPDGINQPQHF. The CDR3 DNA follows: TGTGCCAGCTCCCCCGACGGAATCAATCAGCCCCAGCATTTT.

The J gene is TRBJ1-2, the V gene TRBV19, with D possibly matching TRBD1 (5 bases). Germline-derived CDR1 and CDR2 are LNHDA and SQIVND (reference sequence). Trimming removed 5 bases at V and 0 bases at J, with 10 bases between. The CDR3 contains 14 residues. In DNA, the CDR3 is TGTGCCAGTAGTTCAGGGACGGCTAACTATGGCTACACCTTC. This codes for CASSSGTANYGYTF.

The chain combines TRBV5-6 with TRBJ2-3; no definite D call. The CDR3 runs to 11 residues. Trimming left V 3 bases short and J 10 bases short, with 9 bases between. Germline values: CDR1 SGHDT, CDR2 YYEEEE. The CDR3 DNA sequence: TGTGCCAGCAGCTCTGTCGGGTCGCAGTATTTT. It specifies CASSSVGSQYF.

This sequence joins TRBV19 and TRBJ2-5; D is perhaps TRBD2 (6 bases). Germline CDR1 is LNHDA and CDR2 is SQIVND (reference sequence). The length of the CDR3 is 12 residues. The V and J ends lost 4 bases and 11 bases respectively, with 14 bases between them. The CDR3 loop is CASSTSLGRQYF. The CDR3 DNA is TGTGCCAGTAGTACCTCACTAGGGAGGCAGTACTTC.

This clone was observed a handful of times. CDR3 coding DNA: TGTGCCAGCAGTGGAGAAAGCGGGATCAAGTACAATGAGCAGTTCTTC. As protein: CASSGESGIKYNEQFF. V usage is TRBV27 and J usage is TRBJ2-1, with TRBD2 identical over 7 bases. Germline V gene lookup returns CDR1 MNHEY and CDR2 SMNVEV (reference sequence). This CDR3 is built from 16 residues. V lost 5 bases and J lost 4; bases outside the gene matches: 11.

The V gene is TRBV18, the J gene TRBJ1-4; D not certain. The germline CDR1 and CDR2 sequences are KGHSH and LQKENI. Between the trimmed V and J ends, which lost 3 bases and 6 bases, there was a span of 14 bases. The CDR3 runs to 15 residues. Here the CDR3 reads CASSPTQSEYEKLFF. CDR3 sequence (DNA): TGTGCCAGCTCACCTACCCAGTCGGAATATGAAAAACTGTTTTTT.

This clone is medium-sized within its sample. CDR3 region: CASSQGSWLAETGELFF. For the CDR3, the DNA is TGCGCCAGCAGCCAAGGTTCATGGCTAGCGGAGACCGGGGAGCTGTTTTTT. V and J are TRBV4-1 and TRBJ2-2, with TRBD2 matching 7 bases. V lost 1 base and J lost 5; bases outside the gene matches: 10. Germline V gives CDR1 MGHRA, CDR2 YSYEKL. The CDR3 is made up of 17 amino acids.

This clone was counted only a few times. The rearrangement uses TRBV10-1 and TRBJ1-1, with TRBD1 matching 8 bases. V lost 9 bases to trimming and J lost 1 base; unmatched junction nucleotides: 4. Germline V gene lookup returns CDR1 WNHNN and CDR2 SYGVQD (reference sequence). The CDR3 contains 13 residues. CDR3 DNA: TGCGCCAGAAAGACAGGGGAGAACACTGAAGCTTTCTTT. Encoded protein: CARKTGENTEAFF.

The rearrangement links TRBV6-1 to TRBJ1-2; unclear D gene. The CDR3 sequence is 13 residues long. Between the trimmed V and J ends, which lost 2 bases and 5 bases, there was a span of 9 bases. Germline loops: CDR1 MNHNS, CDR2 SASEGT. CDR3 in DNA: TGTGCCAGCAGTGAACGACCAGATTATGGCTACACCTTC. It yields the protein CASSERPDYGYTF.

This clone occurred once. The rearrangement links TRBV14 to TRBJ2-1; 13 nucleotides line up with TRBD2. The CDR3 has 16 residues. The junction had 6 bases not matched to a gene; V was cut back by 4 bases and J by 6 bases. The germline gives CDR1 SGHDN, CDR2 FVKESK. The CDR3 is CASSPGLAGSFNEQFF. In DNA form, the CDR3 reads TGTGCCAGCAGCCCGGGACTAGCGGGGTCGTTCAATGAGCAGTTCTTC.

This chain connects TRBV5-6 to TRBJ2-1, with D perhaps given as TRBD1 or TRBD2 (5 bases each). Trimming took off 1 base at V and 0 bases at J, with 14 bases between the two ends. CDR1 and CDR2 from the germline V gene are SGHDT and YYEEEE. The CDR3 has 17 residues. The CDR3 protein is CASSLQGPPSSYNEQFF. Here the CDR3 DNA reads TGTGCCAGCAGCTTGCAGGGACCTCCGAGCTCCTACAATGAGCAGTTCTTC. Looking up the rest from reference TRBV5-6 and TRBJ2-1 gives the full variable domain: DAGVTQSPTHLIKTRGQQVTLRCSPKSGHDTVSWYQQALGQGPQFIFQYYEEEERQRGNFPDRFSGHQFPNYSSELNVNALLLGDSALYLCASSLQGPPSSYNEQFFGPGTRLTVL.

The rearrangement joins TRBV13 to TRBJ2-2, with 9 bases identical to TRBD1. CDR1 is PRHDT, CDR2 FYEKMQ, per germline (reference sequence). CDR3 length equals 15 residues. Trimming removed 4 bases from V and 3 bases from J; junction bases left unmatched: 3. CDR3: CASSWDRADTGELFF. In DNA, the CDR3 is TGTGCCAGCAGCTGGGACAGGGCGGACACCGGGGAGCTGTTTTTT.